The 29 T cell receptor beta chains presented below share a single source sample, sequenced in a study of molecular identifiers for immune sequencing clone quantification. TCRdb passed the PCR reads through MiXCR, listing each CDR3 protein once. The table has approximately 54,000 distinct CDR3 sequences, about 25% seen once. Sequenced: naive CD8+ T cells from blood, with Jurkat cell RNA spiked in. Subset defined: FACS-sorted CD8+CD4-CCR7+CD45RA+ naive T cells. Receptors were obtained from a human donor in good health. Some libraries in this study had Jurkat cell RNA spiked in.

This clonotype occurred many times. V and J are TRBV27 and TRBJ2-3, with 16 nucleotides matching TRBD2. CDR1 is MNHEY and CDR2 is SMNVEV in the germline V gene (reference sequence). Germline trimming cut 5 bases from V and 14 bases from J; bases unmatched to any gene: 10. This CDR3 has 15 residues. CDR3 in amino acids: CASSPGLAGGTDRYF. CDR3 coding DNA: TGTGCCAGCAGTCCGGGACTAGCGGGAGGGACCGATCGGTATTTT.

The chain joins TRBV24-1 to TRBJ2-1, with 11 positions matching TRBD2. The trim removed 3 bases at V and 8 bases at J, leaving 5 bases unmatched. Germline V gene data show CDR1 as KGHDR and CDR2 as SFDVKD. The CDR3 extends over 15 amino acids. CDR3 residues: CATSDTGLAADEQFF. CDR3 nucleotide sequence: TGTGCCACCAGTGATACGGGACTAGCGGCGGATGAGCAGTTCTTC.

This clonotype was found many times. J is TRBJ2-3 and V is TRBV6-2 or TRBV6-3; no reliable D call. The CDR3 sequence is 14 residues long. Trimming pared 6 bases from V and 2 bases from J, leaving 12 bases between. Germline V lookup: CDR1 MNHEY, CDR2 SVGEGT. In DNA, the CDR3 is TGTGCCAGCAGCTCTCTCAGGATCACAGATACGCAGTATTTT. Translation: CASSSLRITDTQYF.

A few counts support this clonotype. This could be a read error, since a much larger clone is one nucleotide away. The chain combines TRBV7-8 with TRBJ2-7, with D tentatively TRBD1 or TRBD2 (5 bases each). Germline V gene sequence: CDR1 SGHVS, CDR2 FQNEAQ. This CDR3 spans 16 amino acids. CDR3 bases: TGTGCCTGCAGCTTAGCTTCTGGGTGGGGGTCGTACGAGCAGTACTTC. Its protein is CACSLASGWGSYEQYF.

Comment on this clonotype: Possible read error: a much larger clone is one base away. V usage is TRBV28 and J usage is TRBJ2-2; D not certain. Trimming removed 5 bases from V and 5 bases from J, with 9 bases in between. Germline assignment: CDR1 MDHEN and CDR2 SYDVKM. The CDR3 has 13 residues. This chain's CDR3 is CASSLPITGELFF. CDR3 bases: TGTGCCAGCAGTCTGCCAATAACCGGGGAGCTGTTTTTT.

Ten or more counts support this clonotype. The chain carries TRBV12-2 and TRBJ2-1; the table's D gene call, TRBD1, was not cross checked with the DNA. TRBV12-2 corresponds to a pseudogene. This CDR3 has 17 amino acids. The CDR3, as DNA: TGTGCAAGTGGCTTGTCCGTGGGAAGGGGCCTGGACAATGAGCAGTTCTTC. This codes for CASGLSVGRGLDNEQFF.

This clonotype was seen a single time. A much bigger clone sits one base away, suggesting this may be a read error. The conserved phenylalanine or tryptophan normally closing the CDR3 is absent here, so this likely arose from a read error. The chain links TRBV20-1 to TRBJ2-7; TRBD2 agrees at 13 bases. The V gene's germline CDR1 is DFQATT and CDR2 SNEGSKA (reference sequence). The J segment lost 0 bases and the V segment lost 6 bases, leaving 11 bases of the junction unmatched. The CDR3 consists of 17 residues. The CDR3 coding sequence is TGCAGTGCCCTACCGACTAGCGGGAGGTTTAGCTCCTACGAGCAGTACCTC. Protein sequence: CSALPTSGRFSSYEQYL.

On this clonotype itself: Given a much more abundant clone one base away, this may be a read error. The V gene is TRBV6-5, the J gene TRBJ1-1, with TRBD1 as a possible D gene (5 bases). The germline V gene encodes CDR1 MNHEY and CDR2 SVGAGI. The CDR3 consists of 13 residues. CDR3 loop: CASSSSEDTEVFF. CDR3 DNA sequence: TGTGCCAGCAGTTCAAGTGAGGACACTGAAGTTTTCTTT.

This clonotype was recorded at least ten times. CDR3 bases: TGCGCCAGCAGCCACGGACTAGCGGGAGCGCCTCCCTACGAGCAGTACTTC. Its protein product is CASSHGLAGAPPYEQYF. The chain is built from TRBV4-3 and TRBJ2-7; 13 nucleotides line up with TRBD2. CDR1 is LGHNA, CDR2 YSLEER, per germline. This CDR3 has 17 amino acids. Germline trimming cut 3 bases from V and 2 bases from J; bases unmatched to any gene: 7.

To note about this clonotype: Possible read error: a much larger clone is one base away. The V call is TRBV19, the J call TRBJ2-7; D gene unclear. In germline, CDR1 is LNHDA, CDR2 SQIVND (reference sequence). The CDR3 is 11 residues long. The CDR3 DNA is TGTGCCAGTAGTATTGGGTACGAGCGGTACTTC. The encoded protein is CASSIGYERYF.

Points on this clonotype: One end of the junction is discordant with germline, which a read error may explain. The rearrangement uses TRBV29-1 and TRBJ2-2, with D possibly being TRBD1 (6 bases). The CDR3 sequence is 13 residues long. The germline CDR1 and CDR2 sequences are SQVTM and ANQGSEA. The chain's CDR3 is CSVRQANTGELFF. As DNA, the CDR3 is TGCAGCGTGAGACAGGCGAACACTGGGGAGCTGTTTTTT.

About this clonotype itself: A much larger clonotype is one base distant, so this may be a read error. The chain joins TRBV29-1 to TRBJ1-1, with D possibly TRBD1 on 5 matching bases. Trimming removed 8 bases from V and 2 bases from J, with 15 bases in between. CDR3 length equals 13 residues. Germline V gives CDR1 SQVTM, CDR2 ANQGSEA. The CDR3 coding sequence is TGCAGCATGGGCACAGGACATAACACTGAAGCTTTCTTT. Translated: CSMGTGHNTEAFF.

This clonotype was found many times. The V gene is TRBV29-1, the J gene TRBJ2-1; TRBD2 agrees at 9 bases. Trimming removed 4 bases from V and 9 bases from J; junction bases left unmatched: 10. Germline CDR1 and CDR2: SQVTM and ANQGSEA. The CDR3 is 14 residues long. Here the CDR3 reads CSVVLAGEIREQFF. CDR3 nucleotides: TGCAGCGTTGTATTAGCGGGAGAGATCCGTGAGCAGTTCTTC.

This clonotype was detected a few times. The chain has TRBV7-9 and TRBJ2-7; TRBD1 matches 7 bases. This CDR3 is built from 15 residues. The germline V gene has CDR1 SEHNR and CDR2 FQNEAQ (reference sequence). V gave up 5 bases and J gave up 4 bases; unmatched junction bases: 11. The DNA for the CDR3 is TGTGCCAGCAGCCCCGTCGTAGGGGGCAGGTACGAGCAGTACTTC. It translates to CASSPVVGGRYEQYF.

Remarks on this clonotype: Given a much more abundant clone one base away, this may be a read error. This chain uses TRBV28 with TRBJ2-1; TRBD1 matches 7 bases. Germline CDR1 MDHEN, CDR2 SYDVKM. The CDR3 loop spans 16 amino acids. The CDR3 DNA sequence: TGTGCCAGCAGAATCCGGGACAGCTTTTTCAACAATGAGCGGTTCTTC. Protein: CASRIRDSFFNNERFF.

Ten or more counts support this clonotype. The chain recombines TRBV4-3 with TRBJ2-2, with a possible D match to TRBD1 (6 bases). The germline CDR1 and CDR2 sequences are LGHNA and YSLEER. Between the trimmed V and J ends, which lost 1 base and 0 bases, there was a span of 6 bases. CDR3 length equals 15 residues. CDR3 sequence: CASSQGTANTGELFF. The CDR3 DNA reads TGCGCCAGCAGCCAAGGGACAGCGAACACCGGGGAGCTGTTTTTT.

This clonotype was seen just once. This may arise from a read error, as a much more abundant clone is one base away. This chain joins TRBV4-1 and TRBJ2-2, with a weak D call TRBD2 (5 bases). Per the germline V gene, CDR1 is MGHRA and CDR2 is YSYEKL. Trimming cost V 1 base and J 0 bases, with 15 bases left between them. This CDR3 has 18 residues. The CDR3 DNA follows: TGCGCCAGCAGCCAAGCTCTGAAGACGGGGTCGAACACCGGGGAGCTGTTTTTT. Protein sequence: CASSQALKTGSNTGELFF.

A note on this clonotype: A much larger clone sits a single nucleotide away, making a read error possible. This chain connects TRBV5-1 to TRBJ2-2, with D possibly being TRBD2 (6 bases). Germline loops: CDR1 SGHRS, CDR2 YFSETQ. The CDR3 totals 13 residues. CDR3 region: CASIDSGNGELSF. DNA for the CDR3: TGCGCCAGCATCGATAGCGGTAACGGGGAGCTGTCTTTT.

This clonotype was found many times. The rearrangement joins TRBV2 to TRBJ2-3, with 8 bases aligning to TRBD2. The CDR3 consists of 15 residues. V lost 11 bases to trimming and J lost 1 base; unmatched junction nucleotides: 11. Germline V gene lookup returns CDR1 SNHLY and CDR2 FYNNEI. The CDR3 nucleotides are TGTGCCTCCCGTTTAGCGGGGAGTCGCACAGATACGCAGTATTTT. Residues: CASRLAGSRTDTQYF. The complete variable domain, with remaining parts taken from reference TRBV2 and TRBJ2-3, reads EPEVTQTPSHQVTQMGQEVILRCVPISNHLYFYWYRQILGQKVEFLVSFYNNEISEKSEIFDDQFSVERPDGSNFTLKIRSTKLEDSAMYFCASRLAGSRTDTQYFGPGTRLTVL.

This clonotype was seen many times. This chain connects TRBV29-1 to TRBJ2-7; TRBD2 aligns across 8 bases. CDR1 SQVTM and CDR2 ANQGSEA come from the germline V gene. V dropped 1 base and J dropped 3; count of bases not matched to a gene: 5. The CDR3 spans 14 residues. In DNA form, the CDR3 reads TGCAGCGTTGAAGGTTATAGCGGGAACTACGAGCAGTACTTC. It codes for CSVEGYSGNYEQYF.

In its sample, this clonotype was seen a few times. The chain carries TRBV11-2 and TRBJ2-1; D gene ambiguous. V was pared by 2 bases and J by 6 bases, with 14 bases between. CDR3 size: 15 residues. Germline CDR1 and CDR2: SGHAT and FQNNGV. In nucleotides, the CDR3 is TGTGCCAGCAGCTTAAGTTTTCAAGCCTCCAATGAGCAGTTCTTC. Translated, it gives CASSLSFQASNEQFF.

Ten or more counts support this clonotype. The chain recombines TRBV6-5 with TRBJ2-7; 8 bases are a match to TRBD1. CDR3 length equals 14 residues. Trimming took 8 bases from V and 3 from J; bases not matched to a gene: 9. Germline assignment: CDR1 MNHEY and CDR2 SVGAGI. The CDR3 coding sequence is TGTGCCAGCGCTGGCGGGACAGGCAACTACGAGCAGTACTTC. Translated, it gives CASAGGTGNYEQYF.

This clonotype showed up many times. The rearrangement joins TRBV7-9 to TRBJ1-1, with 7 bases that match TRBD1. The germline CDR1 and CDR2 sequences are SEHNR and FQNEAQ (reference sequence). The CDR3 covers 15 residues. J was trimmed by 4 bases and V by 5 bases; bases with no gene match: 10. The CDR3: CASSPGQELSTEAFF. The DNA of the CDR3 is TGTGCCAGCAGCCCAGGACAGGAACTCAGCACTGAAGCTTTCTTT.

This clonotype showed up many times. The chain is built from TRBV29-1 and TRBJ2-5, with 8 bases that match TRBD2. Germline assignment: CDR1 SQVTM and CDR2 ANQGSEA. V shed 2 bases, J shed 4 bases, and the junction held 18 bases outside the gene matches. The CDR3 extends over 18 amino acids. The CDR3 here is CSVESPGLDVYGRETQYF. The CDR3 coding sequence is TGCAGCGTTGAATCGCCGGGACTAGATGTTTATGGTCGAGAGACCCAGTACTTC.

Notes on this clonotype: A read error may explain this, as a much larger clone is one base away. The J gene is TRBJ2-7, the V gene TRBV19; no clear D. The CDR3 consists of 12 residues. CDR1 and CDR2 from the germline V gene are LNHDA and SQIVND (reference sequence). The CDR3: CASSPGAYKQYF. The CDR3 nucleotides read TGTGCCAGTAGTCCCGGCGCCTACAAGCAGTACTTC.

This chain uses TRBV4-3 with TRBJ2-7, with 8 bases identical to TRBD2. Per the germline V gene, CDR1 is LGHNA and CDR2 is YSLEER. CDR3 length: 14 amino acids. J gave up 4 bases and V 1 base, and 3 bases lay outside the gene matches. The chain's CDR3 is CASSQARGGYEQYF. In DNA, the CDR3 is TGCGCCAGCAGCCAAGCCCGGGGGGGGTACGAGCAGTACTTC.

Turning to this clonotype: Sequence at one end of the junction differs from germline and may be a read error. The V gene is TRBV27, the J gene TRBJ2-7; unclear D gene. Germline assignment: CDR1 MNHEY and CDR2 SMNVEV (reference sequence). This CDR3 spans 14 amino acids. The CDR3 DNA reads as TGTGCCAGCAGTCCCCACCCCCCCGGCTACGAGCAGCACTTC. As protein: CASSPHPPGYEQHF.

A remark on this clonotype: It may be a read error: a sequence one base away is much more abundant. The V gene is TRBV7-9, the J gene TRBJ2-7; TRBD2 matches 7 bases. The germline V gene encodes CDR1 SEHNR and CDR2 FQNEAQ (reference sequence). V trimming: 1 base; J trimming: 1 base; junction bases outside the gene matches: 7. The CDR3 contains 16 residues. As DNA, the CDR3 is TGTGCCAGCAGCTTAGTACCTGGACTAGAGTCCTACGAGCAGTACTTC. Its protein is CASSLVPGLESYEQYF.

This clonotype was seen a handful of times. The chain combines TRBV12-5 with TRBJ2-3; D ambiguous. The CDR3 runs to 13 residues. The V end was cut by 6 bases, the J end by 0 bases, with 7 bases between. The germline V gene encodes CDR1 LGHNT and CDR2 FRNRAP. CDR3 amino acids: CASGLDSTDTQYF. Here the CDR3 DNA reads TGTGCTAGTGGCCTAGACAGCACAGATACGCAGTATTTT.